This TCR beta chain was obtained from a study of beta chain features in type 1 diabetes. Expressed TCRB transcripts were sequenced because the entire RNA isolate underwent reverse transcription. TCRdb's copy holds only in-frame clones and misses some; the assay was immunoSEQ multiplex PCR. The sample yields about 350,000 clones, about 18% seen once. About this clone: What it recognizes is unknown.

V gave up 6 bases and J gave up 5 bases, with 10 bases separating them. The CDR3 contains 12 residues. The germline CDR1 and CDR2 sequences are ENHRY and SYGVKD. On average, the one heparinised blood draw given by each donor was 90 to 150 mL. Via the markers CD45RO/CCR7/CD25/CD127/CD95/CD27, stem cell-like memory, regulatory, central memory and naive CD4+ cells were sorted. Study findings and constraints: VDJ junctions sequenced from type 1 diabetes patients showed fewer insertions and more deletions.

The receptor was derived from a woman under 30 in good health. The sequenced sample consisted of naive CD4+ T cells from blood. The J gene is TRBJ1-1, the V gene TRBV10-3, with D tentatively TRBD1 (5 bases). The CDR3 is CAISTQGTEAFF. CDR3 DNA sequence: TGTGCCATCAGCACGCAGGGTACTGAAGCTTTCTTT.